The clone carrying this T cell receptor (beta chain) was recorded at least ten times. The antigen is undetermined. The CDR3 covers 14 residues. The ends were cut back, 3 bases at V and 8 bases at J, with 16 bases in the middle. All donors comprised healthy Caucasians. This entry comes from a study of identical twins. Overall study results and limits: Weaker excess twin sharing was observed in beta out-of-frame sequences. Memory repertoires lacked the insertion deficit that abundant cord blood beta clonotypes showed. These conclusions were based on statistical analysis (cross-sectional, not following the same donors).

Using its own MiXCR run on the 5' RACE reads, TCRdb lists one record per CDR3 protein. The sample lists 200,000 to 250,000 distinct CDR3 sequences; about 12% were seen once. These same data were also listed under a study on yellow fever vaccine responses in identical twins.

The source material was memory (CD45RO+) T cells sorted from blood. The sequence was collected from a woman aged 18-29 years in good health. V is TRBV12-3 or TRBV12-4 and J is TRBJ1-2; no reliable D call. Here the CDR3 reads CASSFTNTIQGYTF. CDR3 sequence (DNA): TGTGCCAGCAGTTTCACCAACACCATTCAGGGCTACACCTTC.